Listed below are T cell receptor beta chains from one sample, sequenced in a study of T cells after somatic rescue of genetic block. Sequenced by immunoSEQ multiplex PCR; TCRdb stores in-frame clones only, minus some. The top ten clones hold 6.5% to 9.5% of a sample with 11,000 or so clones, about four fifths of them seen once. Sequenced input: peripheral blood mononuclear cells (PBMCs). Receptors were obtained from a boy between 10 and 17 years old. CDR3s include the opening cysteine and the closing phenylalanine or tryptophan. The D gene is left open where the match is weak. Part of the rows lack a size; the others show once, few, many or a class for expanded clones.

V gene	D gene	J gene	clone size	CDR3 protein	CDR3 DNA
TRBV7-3	TRBD2	TRBJ2-7	.	CASSLTGLAGGISSYEQYF	TGTGCCAGCAGCTTAACTGGACTAGCGGGAGGAATATCCTCCTACGAGCAGTACTTC
TRBV6-5	.	TRBJ1-2	.	CASSYSRLYGYTF	TGTGCCAGCAGTTACTCGCGTCTCTATGGCTACACCTTC
TRBV7-3	.	TRBJ1-6	few	CASSSDRNTPLHF	TGTGCCAGCAGCTCAGACAGGAATACACCCCTCCACTTT
TRBV5-6	.	TRBJ1-1	.	CASSSARMNTEAFF	TGTGCCAGCAGCTCCGCTCGGATGAACACTGAAGCTTTCTTT
TRBV19	.	TRBJ1-2	.	CASSRGWESQLNYGYTF	TGTGCCAGTAGTAGAGGATGGGAGTCGCAACTTAACTATGGCTACACCTTC
TRBV4-2	TRBD2	TRBJ2-5	few	CASSQRRAGEETQYF	TGTGCCAGCAGCCAGAGGAGGGCGGGAGAAGAGACCCAGTACTTC
TRBV29-1	.	TRBJ2-1	.	CSVDPGPGSYNEQFF	TGCAGCGTTGATCCCGGCCCAGGGTCCTACAATGAGCAGTTCTTC
TRBV7-9	.	TRBJ1-3	.	CASSSDISGNTIYF	TGTGCCAGCAGCTCCGACATCTCTGGAAACACCATATATTTT
TRBV27	TRBD2	TRBJ2-1	.	CASSLGLAGGLNEQFF	TGTGCCAGCAGTTTAGGGCTAGCGGGGGGGCTTAATGAGCAGTTCTTC
TRBV7-8	TRBD2	TRBJ2-4	once	CASSFLRGGAKNIQYF	TGTGCCAGCAGCTTTCTGCGCGGGGGAGCCAAAAACATTCAGTACTTC
TRBV9	.	TRBJ1-2	.	CASSPSGREMGYGYTF	TGTGCCAGCAGCCCCTCGGGCCGGGAAATGGGATATGGCTACACCTTC
TRBV4-3	.	TRBJ2-5	few	CASSRTRTLGETQYF	TGCGCCAGCAGCCGGACGCGGACTTTAGGAGAGACCCAGTACTTC
TRBV6-5	.	TRBJ1-1	.	CASSEPGTLPEAFF	TGTGCCAGCAGTGAGCCTGGTACCCTCCCTGAAGCTTTCTTT
TRBV5-1	TRBD1	TRBJ2-1	.	CASSLLGDSQWYEQFF	TGCGCCAGCAGCTTACTAGGGGACAGCCAATGGTATGAGCAGTTCTTC
TRBV29-1	.	TRBJ1-1	.	CSVVGPGDTEAFF	TGCAGCGTTGTTGGGCCAGGGGACACTGAAGCTTTCTTT
TRBV7-9	.	TRBJ2-3	.	CASSYLGYTDTQYF	TGTGCCAGCTCCTACCTAGGGTACACAGATACGCAGTATTTT
TRBV6-1	.	TRBJ1-2	.	CASRELLGQNYGYTF	TGTGCCAGCAGGGAACTACTTGGACAGAACTATGGCTACACCTTC
TRBV13	.	TRBJ2-7	.	CASSFAGLRSYEQYF	TGTGCCAGCAGCTTTGCAGGGCTCCGCTCCTACGAGCAGTACTTC
TRBV2	.	TRBJ2-1	.	CASTEEGTHNEQFF	TGTGCCAGCACCGAGGAGGGGACTCACAATGAGCAGTTCTTC
TRBV28	.	TRBJ2-7	.	CASSLVSYEQYF	TGTGCCAGCAGTTTAGTCTCCTACGAGCAGTACTTC
TRBV2	.	TRBJ2-7	.	CASKEDREQYF	TGTGCCAGCAAGGAGGATCGGGAGCAGTACTTC
TRBV6-5	.	TRBJ1-2	.	CASSYGTAYHYGYTF	TGTGCCAGCAGTTACGGGACTGCTTACCACTATGGCTACACCTTC
TRBV7-9	.	TRBJ1-6	.	CASSLEGSYNSPLHF	TGTGCCAGCAGCTTAGAAGGCTCCTATAATTCACCCCTCCACTTT
TRBV7-9	.	TRBJ2-3	.	CASSLGMNSGTQYF	TGTGCCAGCAGCTTAGGAATGAATAGTGGTACGCAGTATTTT
TRBV7-3	TRBD2	TRBJ2-3	.	CASSFNGRTTDTQYF	TGTGCCAGCAGCTTCAACGGGAGGACCACAGATACGCAGTATTTT
TRBV5-5	.	TRBJ2-1	.	CASSPKQGYNEQFF	TGTGCCAGCAGCCCCAAACAGGGATACAATGAGCAGTTCTTC
TRBV29-1	.	TRBJ1-2	.	CSVDFLQGDDYGYTF	TGCAGCGTGGATTTCCTACAGGGTGATGACTATGGCTACACCTTC
TRBV27	.	TRBJ1-4	.	CASRKGLFNEKLFF	TGTGCCAGCCGCAAGGGACTGTTTAATGAAAAACTGTTTTTT
TRBV27	TRBD2	TRBJ2-1	.	CASSFLAGVGSSYNEQFF	TGTGCCAGCAGTTTCTTAGCGGGAGTAGGTAGCTCCTACAATGAGCAGTTCTTC
TRBV4-3	.	TRBJ2-1	.	CASSQGLLGGVSYNEQFF	TGCGCCAGCAGCCAAGGTCTTCTAGGGGGGGTGTCGTACAATGAGCAGTTCTTC
TRBV4-2	.	TRBJ2-5	medium-sized	CASSQLGSTNQETQYF	TGTGCCAGCAGCCAGCTGGGGTCTACCAATCAAGAGACCCAGTACTTC
TRBV5-4	TRBD1	TRBJ2-5	.	CASSNVRGFEETQYF	TGTGCCAGCAGCAACGTCAGGGGGTTTGAAGAGACCCAGTACTTC
TRBV19	.	TRBJ2-2	.	CASRLTGNTGELFF	TGTGCCAGTAGGTTGACAGGGAACACCGGGGAGCTGTTTTTT
TRBV6-1	.	TRBJ1-1	.	CASSPMAGAFF	TGTGCCAGCAGCCCTATGGCGGGAGCTTTCTTT
TRBV7-6	TRBD1	TRBJ2-5	.	CASSLVGTGKETQYF	TGTGCCAGCAGCTTAGTTGGGACAGGGAAAGAGACCCAGTACTTC
TRBV11-2	TRBD2	TRBJ2-1	.	CASSGSGRAFNEQFF	TGTGCCAGCAGCGGCAGCGGGAGGGCCTTTAATGAGCAGTTCTTC
TRBV7-2	.	TRBJ1-5	.	CASSLEGSSYQPQHF	TGTGCCAGCAGCTTAGAGGGGTCGAGCTATCAGCCCCAGCATTTT
TRBV11-2	.	TRBJ2-1	.	CASSAGTLFYNEQFF	TGTGCCAGCAGCGCCGGGACACTCTTCTACAATGAGCAGTTCTTC
TRBV7-2	.	TRBJ1-5	once	CASSLRFGDQPQHF	TGTGCCAGCAGCTTAAGGTTTGGTGATCAGCCCCAGCATTTT
TRBV18	.	TRBJ2-5	.	CASSTQETQYF	TGTGCCAGCTCAACCCAAGAGACCCAGTACTTC
TRBV2	.	TRBJ1-4	few	CASSRPTRNEKLFF	TGTGCCAGCAGTAGACCGACTCGTAATGAAAAACTGTTTTTT
TRBV6-1	.	TRBJ1-1	.	CASSARTVTNTEAFF	TGTGCCAGCAGCGCCCGGACAGTCACGAACACTGAAGCTTTCTTT
TRBV5-1	.	TRBJ2-3	few	CASSPGGHHTDTQYF	TGCGCCAGCAGCCCCGGGGGCCACCACACAGATACGCAGTATTTT
TRBV28	TRBD1	TRBJ2-7	.	CASSLGQGTYEQYF	TGTGCCAGCAGTTTGGGACAGGGAACTTACGAGCAGTACTTC
TRBV7-2	TRBD1	TRBJ1-6	.	CASSLDRGNSPLHF	TGTGCCAGCAGCCTAGACAGGGGCAATTCACCCCTCCACTTT
TRBV20-1	.	TRBJ1-2	.	CSAPDYGYTF	TGCAGTGCCCCCGACTATGGCTACACCTTC
TRBV28	.	TRBJ1-4	.	CASSLRQTNEKLFF	TGTGCCAGCAGTTTGCGGCAAACTAATGAAAAACTGTTTTTT
TRBV2	.	TRBJ1-6	.	CASSRVSVNNSPLHF	TGTGCCAGCAGCCGAGTTTCAGTAAATAATTCACCCCTCCACTTT
TRBV5-4	TRBD2	TRBJ2-3	.	CASSLASGGGGLADTQYF	TGTGCCAGCAGCTTGGCCAGTGGGGGGGGAGGTTTAGCAGATACGCAGTATTTT
TRBV29-1	.	TRBJ2-3	few	CSVRQGTDTQYF	TGCAGCGTTCGGCAGGGCACAGATACGCAGTATTTT